These T cell receptor beta chains were read from a single sample in a study of CD8 T cells in ankylosing spondylitis. TCRdb re-analysed the 5' RACE reads in MiXCR, keeping a single row per CDR3 protein. The repertoire consists of 450,000 to 550,000 distinct CDR3 sequences, with less than 6% occurring once and the leading ten covering around 3.5%. The specimen sequenced was blood, either unsorted or a sorted T cell fraction (not recorded which). The receptors stem from a male donor with ankylosing spondylitis. CDR3s include the opening cysteine and the closing phenylalanine or tryptophan. The D gene is left open where the match is weak. The size entry is marked missing in some rows and otherwise reads once, few, many or a size class.

clone size	V gene	J gene	CDR3 length	D gene	CDR3 DNA	CDR3 protein
-	TRBV21-1	TRBJ2-7	16	-	TGTGCCAGCAGCACACAGGTCGGAGGCAGCTCCTACGAGCAGTACTTC	CASSTQVGGSSYEQYF
-	TRBV7-3	TRBJ2-6	18	TRBD1	TGTGCCAGCAGCAACCGGGGACAGACGGTCTCTGGGGCCAACGTCCTGACTTTC	CASSNRGQTVSGANVLTF
-	TRBV5-1	TRBJ2-7	13	-	TGCGCCAGCAGCTCACAGGACAGACACGAGCAGTACTTC	CASSSQDRHEQYF
many	TRBV4-3	TRBJ2-2	16	TRBD2	TGCGCCAGCAGCCTTAACGTAGGGACTAGCGGCGGGGAGCTGTTTTTT	CASSLNVGTSGGELFF
many	TRBV18	TRBJ1-5	14	TRBD1	TGTGCCAGCTCGAAGGGACAGCTTGGTCAGCCCCAGCATTTT	CASSKGQLGQPQHF
many	TRBV29-1	TRBJ2-1	12	-	TGCAGCGTTGTTCCGTCCGACAATGAGCAGTTCTTC	CSVVPSDNEQFF
many	TRBV4-2	TRBJ1-5	16	-	TGTGCCAGCAGCCCTAGGGGAAGCAGCAGAGAACAGCCCCAGCATTTT	CASSPRGSSREQPQHF
many	TRBV10-3	TRBJ2-7	13	-	TGTGCCATAGGGTCGGGACGGTTCTACGAGCAGTACTTC	CAIGSGRFYEQYF
-	TRBV7-2	TRBJ2-2	16	-	TGTGCCAGCAGCTCCTCGACTAGCAGGGGCACCGGGGAGCTGTTTTTT	CASSSSTSRGTGELFF
many	TRBV5-1	TRBJ2-2	16	-	TGCGCCAGCAGCCGAAGACAAACGGGCGACACCGGGGAGCTGTTTTTT	CASSRRQTGDTGELFF
many	TRBV6-2/TRBV6-3	TRBJ1-5	16	TRBD1	TGTGCCAGCAGCCGCCCGGGACAGGGTGGGAGTCAGCCCCAGCATTTT	CASSRPGQGGSQPQHF
few	TRBV12-3/TRBV12-4	TRBJ2-2	13	-	TGTGCCAGCAGTTTAGATCCAGCCCGGGAGCTGTTTTTT	CASSLDPARELFF
many	TRBV4-3	TRBJ1-6	19	-	TGCGCCAGCAGCCAAGGCCCGATCAGGGGTTCCGGTGAGGAATTCACCCTCCACTTT	CASSQGPIRGSGEEFTLHF
-	TRBV6-5	TRBJ2-1	16	TRBD2	TGTGCCAGCAGTTATCTAGGGACTAGCTTGGGGAATGAGCAGTTCTTC	CASSYLGTSLGNEQFF
many	TRBV12-3/TRBV12-4	TRBJ2-3	13	-	TGTGCCAGCAGACGGGGGGCTCCAGATACGCAGTATTTT	CASRRGAPDTQYF
many	TRBV27	TRBJ2-3	14	-	TGTGCCAGCAGTTTTTTGGGTTATGAAGATACGCAGTATTTT	CASSFLGYEDTQYF
few	TRBV12-3/TRBV12-4	TRBJ2-3	13	-	TGTGCCAGCAGTGTGGACTTCACAGATACGCAGTATTTT	CASSVDFTDTQYF
many	TRBV4-1	TRBJ1-3	18	-	TGCGCCAGCAGCCAACCCTACATCGGGGACTGGTCTGGAAACACCATATATTTT	CASSQPYIGDWSGNTIYF
many	TRBV20-1	TRBJ2-1	12	-	TGCAGTGCTCGCAAGAGTCAGTTTGAGCAGTTCTTC	CSARKSQFEQFF
many	TRBV29-1	TRBJ1-4	13	-	TGCAGCGTTGAGCTCAAAACTAATGAAAAACTGTTTTTT	CSVELKTNEKLFF
few	TRBV10-2	TRBJ2-2	15	TRBD2	TGCGCCAGCAGTACGAGACTAGCGGGGGCCGGGGAGCTGTTTTTT	CASSTRLAGAGELFF
many	TRBV5-1	TRBJ2-7	14	-	TGCGCCAGCAGCTACCAGGGAAGGCCAGCCGAGCAGTACTTC	CASSYQGRPAEQYF
many	TRBV12-3/TRBV12-4	TRBJ1-1	13	-	TGCGCCAGCAGCTTGTCGGTTAACACTGAAGCTTTCTTT	CASSLSVNTEAFF
many	TRBV4-3	TRBJ2-7	16	-	TGCGCCAGCAGCCAAGGGCCGGGGACACCCTCCTACGAGCAGTACTTC	CASSQGPGTPSYEQYF
many	TRBV5-4	TRBJ2-7	13	-	TGTGCCAGCAGCTGGAGGGGGGGCCACGAGCAGTACTTC	CASSWRGGHEQYF
many	TRBV5-5	TRBJ2-1	18	TRBD1	TGTGCCAGCAGCTTTGAACAGGGGAAGCGGAGCTCCTACAATGAGCAGTTCTTC	CASSFEQGKRSSYNEQFF
many	TRBV10-3	TRBJ2-1	16	TRBD2	TGTGCCATCACTAGCGGGAGGGCCGGGGCCTACAATGAGCAGTTCTTC	CAITSGRAGAYNEQFF
many	TRBV7-9	TRBJ2-1	9	-	TGTGCCAGCACAGATGAGCAGTTCTTC	CASTDEQFF
few	TRBV29-1	TRBJ2-7	13	TRBD1	TGCAGCGCCGTACCCGGGACAGCCTACGAGCAGTACTTC	CSAVPGTAYEQYF
many	TRBV7-2	TRBJ2-7	15	-	TGTGCCAGCAGCTTAGCGCGAGGGCCGTCCTACGAGCAGTACTTC	CASSLARGPSYEQYF
many	TRBV10-3	TRBJ2-7	14	TRBD2	TGTGCCATCAGTGAGTCGTTCCGGGGGGGCGAGCAGTACTTC	CAISESFRGGEQYF
-	TRBV20-1	TRBJ2-7	13	-	TGCAGTGCTAGTGACGGGATACCCTACGAGCAGTACTTC	CSASDGIPYEQYF
few	TRBV12-3/TRBV12-4	TRBJ2-6	15	TRBD1	TGTGCCAGCAGCCGGACAGGGGTCGGGGCCAACGTCCTGACTTTC	CASSRTGVGANVLTF
many	TRBV20-1	TRBJ2-1	12	-	TGCAGTGCTAGAGGGCAGGTCGATGAGCAGTTCTTC	CSARGQVDEQFF
many	TRBV12-3/TRBV12-4	TRBJ1-5	14	-	TGTGCCAGCAGCCCCCATGAAATCAATCAGCCCCAGCATTTT	CASSPHEINQPQHF
few	TRBV2	TRBJ2-5	13	TRBD2	TGTGCCAGCATCCTAGCGGTGGGGGAGACCCAGTACTTC	CASILAVGETQYF
many	TRBV20-1	TRBJ1-1	13	TRBD1	TGCAGTGCTAGAACAGGGGGCGACCCTGAAGCTTTCTTT	CSARTGGDPEAFF
many	TRBV11-1	TRBJ2-1	20	TRBD2	TGTGCCAGCAGCTTAGGGCCCGGGAGGGCCGGGACTAGCGGGACCCATGAGCAGTTCTTC	CASSLGPGRAGTSGTHEQFF
many	TRBV27	TRBJ1-1	13	-	TGTGCCAGCAGTTTTAACAGAATCACTGAAGCTTTCTTT	CASSFNRITEAFF
few	TRBV5-1	TRBJ2-5	14	-	TGCGCCAGCAGCTTTGTTCAGGGTGGAGAGACCCAGTACTTC	CASSFVQGGETQYF
many	TRBV6-1	TRBJ2-7	13	-	TGTGCCAGCTTTTCTCCCGGCGTCGGCGAGCAGTACTTC	CASFSPGVGEQYF
many	TRBV28	TRBJ1-2	16	-	TGTGCCAGCAGTTGGGCCGGGACGACAAGGGACTATGGCTACACCTTC	CASSWAGTTRDYGYTF
many	TRBV15	TRBJ1-4	16	TRBD1	TGTGCCACCAGCGCCGGGACAGGGATGGCTAATGAAAAACTGTTTTTT	CATSAGTGMANEKLFF
many	TRBV18	TRBJ2-7	13	-	TGTGCCAGCTCAAGTGACAACTCCTACGAGCAGTACTTC	CASSSDNSYEQYF
many	TRBV12-3/TRBV12-4	TRBJ2-1	11	-	TGTGCCAGCAGTTTAGCGGTCTACGTTGGCTTC	CASSLAVYVGF
many	TRBV9	TRBJ1-3	15	TRBD1	TGTGCCAGCAGCGACCGACAGGGTTCTGGAAACACCATATATTTT	CASSDRQGSGNTIYF
-	TRBV30	TRBJ2-2	13	-	TGTGCCTGGAACGAACTGGGAACCGGGGAGCTGTTTTTT	CAWNELGTGELFF
many	TRBV5-1	TRBJ1-1	16	-	TGCGCCAGCCGGTATGGGGGGGGCTTGGTGAACACTGAAGCTTTCTTT	CASRYGGGLVNTEAFF
many	TRBV5-1	TRBJ2-1	13	-	TGCGCCAGCAGCTTGGCCCCCCGGGACCCTCGGTTCTTC	CASSLAPRDPRFF
many	TRBV5-1	TRBJ2-2	14	-	TGCGCCAGCAGCGGACAAAGAAACACCGGGGAGCTGTTTTTT	CASSGQRNTGELFF
-	TRBV7-8	TRBJ1-4	15	-	TGTGCCAGCAGCTTAGTAGGTGCAACTAATGAAAATCTGTTTTTT	CASSLVGATNENLFF
-	TRBV20-1	TRBJ2-7	14	TRBD1	TGCAGTGCTGACCGGGACAGGATTTCTGGCGAGCAGTACTTC	CSADRDRISGEQYF
many	TRBV15	TRBJ1-6	16	-	TGTGCCACCAGCAGAGTAGGTGGGAGCTATAATTCACCCCTCCACTTT	CATSRVGGSYNSPLHF
many	TRBV10-3	TRBJ2-7	15	TRBD2	TGTGCCATCAGTGAGGGTAGCGGGAGCTCCTACGAGCAGTACTTC	CAISEGSGSSYEQYF
many	TRBV29-1	TRBJ2-5	15	TRBD1	TGCAGCGTTGAAGATCCGGGACAGGGCCAAGAGACCCAGTACTTC	CSVEDPGQGQETQYF